Shown below are 3 T cell receptor beta chains from a single sample sequenced in a study of radiation and T cells in renal cell carcinoma. Assay used: immunoSEQ multiplex PCR; TCRdb lists only in-frame clones, some missing. Here the sample spans around 17,000 clones, roughly 57% being singletons. Noted treatment: treatment-naive control, cytoreductive nephrectomy. Sequenced material: tumor tissue, taken from a patient whose treatment was nephrectomy without radiotherapy. These receptors were collected from a middle-aged man with renal cell carcinoma.

The chain employs TRBV10-3 and TRBJ2-5; the D gene could be TRBD1 or TRBD2 (5 bases each). V gave up 10 bases and J gave up 0 bases, with 21 bases separating them. The CDR3 has 16 amino acids. CDR1 and CDR2 from the germline V gene are ENHRY and SYGVKD. CDR3 nucleotides: TGTGCCAGCAGGGACGGTCCGGCGGAGTACCAAGAGACCCAGTACTTC. Amino acids: CASRDGPAEYQETQYF.

The chain is built from TRBV7-9 and TRBJ2-5, with TRBD2 matching over 11 bases. With 5 bases clipped from V and 4 bases from J, the junction kept 6 bases outside the gene matches. This CDR3 spans 15 amino acids. Germline CDR1 SEHNR, CDR2 FQNEAQ (reference sequence). CDR3 residues: CASSQAGLAVETQYF. The CDR3 nucleotides are TGTGCCAGCAGCCAAGCGGGACTAGCGGTAGAGACCCAGTACTTC.

V is TRBV5-5 and J is TRBJ2-2; no reliable D call. Germline V gene data show CDR1 as SGHKS and CDR2 as YYEKEE (reference sequence). This CDR3 has 13 residues. The ends were cut back, 4 bases at V and 7 bases at J, with 11 bases in the middle. The CDR3 DNA is TGTGCCAGCAGCCCGGCCTGGGGCGGGGAGCTGTTTTTT. This translates into CASSPAWGGELFF. The full variable domain, its missing parts supplied by reference TRBV5-5 and TRBJ2-2, is DAGVTQSPTHLIKTRGQQVTLRCSPISGHKSVSWYQQVLGQGPQFIFQYYEKEERGRGNFPDRFSARQFPNYSSELNVNALLLGDSALYLCASSPAWGGELFFGEGSRLTVL.